Here is one T cell receptor beta chain with its context. Survey-level immunoSEQ sequencing profiled the TCR beta repertoire. Sequencing was performed with immunoSEQ multiplex PCR; in TCRdb, only in-frame clones are kept and a portion is missing. The data contain some 48,000 clones, 93% of them seen just once; the ten biggest clones take up 9.5% to 12%. The sequenced sample consisted of PBMCs. This sequence originates from a man in his forties with rheumatoid arthritis.

The CDR3 DNA is TGTGCCAGCAGCCAACGACTAGCGACAGATACGCAGTATTTT. Translation gives CASSQRLATDTQYF. The chain joins TRBV3-1 (or the pseudogene TRBV3-2) to TRBJ2-3; TRBD2 aligns across 8 bases. J gave up 3 bases and V 2 bases, and 1 base lay outside the gene matches. Germline CDR1 is LGHDT and CDR2 is YNNKEL (reference sequence). CDR3 size: 14 residues.